This entry features one T cell receptor beta chain sequence. The sample is drawn from a study of blood T cell repertoires in COVID-19. Study details: Samples representing acute and convalescent COVID-19 were sourced from the United States, Italy and Spain. PBMCs, B-cell-depleted T cells, or T cells provided the cDNA or gDNA that made up the material.

CDR3 size: 12 residues. CDR1 is SGDLS, CDR2 YYNGEE, per germline. Trimming pared 4 bases from V and 4 bases from J, leaving 8 bases between. In the original analysis: Estimation of nucleated cell counts was performed using reference gene primer amplification. Sequenced by immunoSEQ multiplex PCR; TCRdb stores in-frame clones only, minus some. The V and J calls and the clone size are those of that table, but D and trimming were determined from the DNA. The sample records under 250,000 clones, 87% being singletons. Sequenced sample: peripheral blood. V is TRBV9 and J is TRBJ1-2; D gene uncertain. The origin of this receptor is a man aged 18 to 29 with active or convalescent COVID-19. CDR3 amino acids: CASSPNAYGYTF. CDR3 nucleotides: TGTGCCAGCAGCCCTAACGCCTATGGCTACACCTTC.